This TCR beta chain was sequenced for a study of blood T cell repertoires in COVID-19. Study-wide context: Both acute and convalescent COVID-19 samples were obtained from the United States, Italy and Spain. Sample material is recorded as cDNA or gDNA derived from T cells, B-cell-depleted T cells, or PBMCs.

Authors' data handling: Nucleated cell number was recorded as an estimate derived from reference gene primer amplification. Clones were sequenced by immunoSEQ multiplex PCR, and TCRdb holds only the in-frame ones, with some missing. V and J calls and clone size are those listed in that table; D and trimming were worked out from the DNA. Here the sample spans 70,000 to 90,000 clones, over 80% being singletons. The V end was cut by 0 bases, the J end by 4 bases, with 15 bases between. CDR3 length: 16 residues. From germline, CDR1 is LGHDT and CDR2 YNNKEL (reference sequence). This TCR came from a human donor in a cohort sampled during active COVID-19. Specimen: peripheral blood. The J gene is TRBJ2-5, the V gene TRBV3-1 (or the pseudogene TRBV3-2); perhaps TRBD2 as D (7 bases). The CDR3 region has the DNA TGTGCCAGCAGCCAAGATCTCCGCGGGGGCTTAGAGACCCAGTACTTC. It yields the protein CASSQDLRGGLETQYF.